This T cell receptor beta chain originates from a study of CD8 T cells in ankylosing spondylitis. Study results and caveats: It was reported that disease-linked clones were significantly enriched in matched ankylosing spondylitis synovial fluid. Several of the motif variants were reported before in synovial fluid and blood from reactive arthritis. Roughly 8 highly homologous variants made up a TCR beta motif, and this motif appeared characteristic of ankylosing spondylitis blood.

5'-RACE, quantitative and with molecular barcodes, yielded the TCR beta libraries. TCRdb re-analysed the 5' RACE reads in MiXCR, keeping a single row per CDR3 protein. The sample lists around 330,000 distinct CDR3 sequences; 11% were seen once. Only a few counts were recorded for this clonotype. What it binds is unknown. V lost 8 bases to trimming and J lost 2 bases, with 13 bases between them. The germline gives CDR1 SGHTA, CDR2 FQGNSA. The CDR3 runs to 14 residues. The sequencing input was blood, either unsorted or a sorted T cell fraction (not recorded which). The chain links TRBV7-2 to TRBJ2-1; the D gene is possibly TRBD2 (7 bases). The receptor was derived from a female donor with ankylosing spondylitis or in good health (not recorded which). CDR3: CASRGGDTYNEQFF. DNA for the CDR3: TGTGCCAGCCGTGGGGGGGACACCTACAATGAGCAGTTCTTC.